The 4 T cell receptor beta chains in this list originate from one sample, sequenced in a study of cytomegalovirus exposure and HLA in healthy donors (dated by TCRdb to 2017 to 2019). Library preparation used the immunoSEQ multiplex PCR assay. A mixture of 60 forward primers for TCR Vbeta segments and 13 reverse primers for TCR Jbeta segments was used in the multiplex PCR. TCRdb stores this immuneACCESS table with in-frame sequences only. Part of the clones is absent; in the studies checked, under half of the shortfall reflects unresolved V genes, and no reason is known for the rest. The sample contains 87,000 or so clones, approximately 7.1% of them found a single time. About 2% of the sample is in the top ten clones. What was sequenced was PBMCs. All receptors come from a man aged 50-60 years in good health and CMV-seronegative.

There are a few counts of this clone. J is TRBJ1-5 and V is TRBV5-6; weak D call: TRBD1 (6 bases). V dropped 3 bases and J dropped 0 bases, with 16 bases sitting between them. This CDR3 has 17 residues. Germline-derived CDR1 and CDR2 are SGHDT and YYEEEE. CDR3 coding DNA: TGTGCCAGCAGCTGGGGCCGGGGACATAATAGCAATCAGCCCCAGCATTTT. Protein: CASSWGRGHNSNQPQHF.

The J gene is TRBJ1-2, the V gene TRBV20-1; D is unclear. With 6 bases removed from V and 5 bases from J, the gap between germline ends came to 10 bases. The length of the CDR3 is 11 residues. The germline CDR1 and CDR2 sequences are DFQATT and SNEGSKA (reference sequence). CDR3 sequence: CSAGGIYGYTF. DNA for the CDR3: TGCAGTGCCGGAGGGATTTATGGCTACACCTTC.

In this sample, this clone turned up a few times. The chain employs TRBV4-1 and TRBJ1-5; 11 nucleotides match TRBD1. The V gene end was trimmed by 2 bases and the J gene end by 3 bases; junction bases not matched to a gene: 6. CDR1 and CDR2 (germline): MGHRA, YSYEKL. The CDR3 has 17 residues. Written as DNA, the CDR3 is TGCGCCAGCAGCCAAACCGGGACAGGGGGATTCAATCAGCCCCAGCATTTT. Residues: CASSQTGTGGFNQPQHF.

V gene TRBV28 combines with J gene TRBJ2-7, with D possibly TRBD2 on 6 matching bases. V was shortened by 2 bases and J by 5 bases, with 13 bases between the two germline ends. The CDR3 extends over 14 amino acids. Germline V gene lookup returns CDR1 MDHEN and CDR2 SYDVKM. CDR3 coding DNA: TGTGCCAGCAGTTTAGTAGGAGGGTGGAACGAGCAGTACTTC. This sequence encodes CASSLVGGWNEQYF.